This TCR beta chain was recovered during a study of vaccination and CD4 T cells after COVID-19. Study summary: Blood was drawn a median roughly 67 days post second dose, range 14 to 241. Stimulation of cells relied on overlapping spike peptides derived from SARS-CoV-2, HCoV-NL63, HCoV-OC43 and HCoV-229E.

The sample's treatment: approximately 9-day PBMC culture with coronavirus spike peptide pools or control peptides (ViraFEST assay). A few million PBMCs per well were cultured with 7.5 to 10 IU/ml IL-2 and 10 ug/ml peptide pools. Cultured CD4+ T-cell DNA underwent Oncomine TCR Beta short-read sequencing. TCRdb ran MiXCR on the PCR reads and lists one entry per CDR3 protein. The sample shows some 10,000 distinct CDR3 sequences, less than 65% of them seen only once. As concerns this clonotype: The antigen is unknown.

The germline gives CDR1 SGHAT, CDR2 FQNNGV. This CDR3 contains 14 residues. The V gene lost 2 bases and the J gene lost 4 bases, with 11 bases spanning the gap. This specimen was cultured CD4+ T cells from blood, taken after SARS-CoV-2 vaccination. This rearrangement joins TRBV11-2 to TRBJ1-2; D is perhaps TRBD1 (5 bases). The clonotype was recovered from a human donor with COVID-19. Here the CDR3 reads CASSLSGVSYGYTF. DNA of the CDR3: TGTGCCAGCAGCTTATCGGGGGTCTCCTATGGCTACACCTTC.